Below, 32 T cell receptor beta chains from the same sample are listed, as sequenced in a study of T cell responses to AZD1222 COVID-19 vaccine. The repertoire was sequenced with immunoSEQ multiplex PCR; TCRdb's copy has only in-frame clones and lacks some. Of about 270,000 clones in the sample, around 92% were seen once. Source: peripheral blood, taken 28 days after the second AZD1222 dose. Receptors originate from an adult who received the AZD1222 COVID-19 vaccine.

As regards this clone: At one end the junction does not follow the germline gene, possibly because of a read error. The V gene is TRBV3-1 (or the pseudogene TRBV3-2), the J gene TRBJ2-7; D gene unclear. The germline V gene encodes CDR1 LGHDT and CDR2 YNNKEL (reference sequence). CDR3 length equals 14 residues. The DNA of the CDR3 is TGTGCCAGCAGCCAAGCTGGCACTTCCTCCGAGCAGTACTTC. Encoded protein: CASSQAGTSSEQYF.

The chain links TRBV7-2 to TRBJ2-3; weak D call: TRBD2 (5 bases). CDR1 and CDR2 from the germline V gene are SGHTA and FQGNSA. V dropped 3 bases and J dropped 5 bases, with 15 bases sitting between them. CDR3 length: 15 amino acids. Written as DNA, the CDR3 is TGTGCCAGCAGCTTCTCTAGCACCTCGGTAGATACGCAGTATTTT. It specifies CASSFSSTSVDTQYF.

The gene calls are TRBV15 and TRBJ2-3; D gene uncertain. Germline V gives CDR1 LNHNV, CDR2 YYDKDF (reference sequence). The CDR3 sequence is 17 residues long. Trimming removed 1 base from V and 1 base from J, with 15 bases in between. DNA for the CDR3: TGTGCCACCAGCAGAGGCCAGGAAGTTGCAGGCACAGATACGCAGTATTTT. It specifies CATSRGQEVAGTDTQYF.

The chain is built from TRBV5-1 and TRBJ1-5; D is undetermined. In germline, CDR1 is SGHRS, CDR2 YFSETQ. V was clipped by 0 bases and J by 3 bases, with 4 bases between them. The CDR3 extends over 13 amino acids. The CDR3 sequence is CASSLVPNQPQHF. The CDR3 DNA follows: TGCGCCAGCAGCTTGGTTCCCAATCAGCCCCAGCATTTT. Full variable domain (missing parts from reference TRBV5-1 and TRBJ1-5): KAGVTQTPRYLIKTRGQQVTLSCSPISGHRSVSWYQQTPGQGLQFLFEYFSETQRNKGNFPGRFSGRQFSNSRSEMNVSTLELGDSALYLCASSLVPNQPQHFGDGTRLSIL.

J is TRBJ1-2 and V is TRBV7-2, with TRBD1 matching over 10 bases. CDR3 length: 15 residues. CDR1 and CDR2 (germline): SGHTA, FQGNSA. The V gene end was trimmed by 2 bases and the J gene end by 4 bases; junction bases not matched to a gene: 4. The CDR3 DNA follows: TGTGCCAGCAGCTTACCGACAGGGGGCGCCTATGGCTACACCTTC. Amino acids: CASSLPTGGAYGYTF.

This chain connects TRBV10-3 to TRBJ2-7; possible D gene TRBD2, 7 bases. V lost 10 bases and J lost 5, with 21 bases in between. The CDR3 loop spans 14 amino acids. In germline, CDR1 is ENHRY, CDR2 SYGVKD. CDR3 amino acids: CATQPGGLVHEQYF. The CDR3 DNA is TGTGCCACCCAACCGGGGGGCCTAGTCCACGAGCAGTACTTC.

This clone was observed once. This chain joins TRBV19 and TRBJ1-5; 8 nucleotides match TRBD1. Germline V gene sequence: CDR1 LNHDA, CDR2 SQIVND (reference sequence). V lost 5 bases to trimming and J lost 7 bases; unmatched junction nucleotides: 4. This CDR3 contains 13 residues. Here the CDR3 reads CASSGQGEQPQHF. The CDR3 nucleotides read TGTGCCAGTAGTGGACAGGGAGAGCAGCCCCAGCATTTT. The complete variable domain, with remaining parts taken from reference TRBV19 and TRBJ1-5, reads DGGITQSPKYLFRKEGQNVTLSCEQNLNHDAMYWYRQDPGQGLRLIYYSQIVNDFQKGDIAEGYSVSREKKESFPLTVTSAQKNPTAFYLCASSGQGEQPQHFGDGTRLSIL.

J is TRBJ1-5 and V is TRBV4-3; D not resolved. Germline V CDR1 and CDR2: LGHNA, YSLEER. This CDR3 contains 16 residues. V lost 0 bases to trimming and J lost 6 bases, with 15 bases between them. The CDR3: CASSQDLREPIQPQHF. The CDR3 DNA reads TGCGCCAGCAGCCAAGATCTGAGGGAGCCGATTCAGCCCCAGCATTTT.

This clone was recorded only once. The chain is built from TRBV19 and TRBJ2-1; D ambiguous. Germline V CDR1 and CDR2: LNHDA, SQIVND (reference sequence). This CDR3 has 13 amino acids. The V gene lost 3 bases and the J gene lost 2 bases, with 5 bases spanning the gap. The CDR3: CASSIVTYNEQFF. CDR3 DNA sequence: TGTGCCAGTAGTATCGTCACCTACAATGAGCAGTTCTTC.

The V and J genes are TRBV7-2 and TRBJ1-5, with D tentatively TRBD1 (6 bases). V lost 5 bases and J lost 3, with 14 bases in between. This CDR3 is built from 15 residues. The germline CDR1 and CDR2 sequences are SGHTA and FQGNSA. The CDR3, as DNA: TGTGCCAGCAGCCCCCAGACAGGTTTCAATCAGCCCCAGCATTTT. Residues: CASSPQTGFNQPQHF.

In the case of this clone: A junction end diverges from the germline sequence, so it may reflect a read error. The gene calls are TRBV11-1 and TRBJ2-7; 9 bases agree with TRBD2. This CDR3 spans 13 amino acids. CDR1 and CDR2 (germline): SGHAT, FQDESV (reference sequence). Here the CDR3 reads CASSLAGSHEQYF. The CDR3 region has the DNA TGTGCCAGCAGCCTAGCGGGGTCCCACGAGCAGTACTTC.

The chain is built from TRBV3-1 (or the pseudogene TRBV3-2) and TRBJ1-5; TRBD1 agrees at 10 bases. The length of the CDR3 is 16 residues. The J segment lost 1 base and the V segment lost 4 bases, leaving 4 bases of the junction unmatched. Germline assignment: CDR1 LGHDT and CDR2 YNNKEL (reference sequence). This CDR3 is CASSPGQGTSNQPQHF. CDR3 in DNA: TGTGCCAGCAGCCCGGGACAGGGGACGAGCAATCAGCCCCAGCATTTT.

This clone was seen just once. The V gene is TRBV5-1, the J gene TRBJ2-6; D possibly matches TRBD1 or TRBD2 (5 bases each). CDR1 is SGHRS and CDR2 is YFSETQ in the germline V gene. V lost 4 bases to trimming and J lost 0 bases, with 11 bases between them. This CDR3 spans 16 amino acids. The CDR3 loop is CASSQGPLSGANVLTF. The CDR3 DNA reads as TGCGCCAGCAGCCAGGGACCGCTCTCTGGGGCCAACGTCCTGACTTTC.

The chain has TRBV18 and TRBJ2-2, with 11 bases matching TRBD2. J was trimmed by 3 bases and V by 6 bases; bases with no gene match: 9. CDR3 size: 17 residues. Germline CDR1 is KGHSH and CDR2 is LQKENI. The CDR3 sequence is CASSPPGTSGYTGELFF. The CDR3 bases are TGTGCCAGCTCTCCCCCCGGGACTAGCGGCTACACCGGGGAGCTGTTTTTT.

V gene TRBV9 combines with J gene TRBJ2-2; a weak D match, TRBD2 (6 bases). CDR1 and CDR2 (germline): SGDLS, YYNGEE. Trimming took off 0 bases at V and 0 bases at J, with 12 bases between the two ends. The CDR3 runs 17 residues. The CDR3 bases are TGTGCCAGCAGCGTAGCTCCAGCGGGCTCGAACACCGGGGAGCTGTTTTTT. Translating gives CASSVAPAGSNTGELFF. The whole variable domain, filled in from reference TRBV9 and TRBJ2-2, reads DSGVTQTPKHLITATGQRVTLRCSPRSGDLSVYWYQQSLDQGLQFLIQYYNGEERAKGNILERFSAQQFPDLHSELNLSSLELGDSALYFCASSVAPAGSNTGELFFGEGSRLTVL.

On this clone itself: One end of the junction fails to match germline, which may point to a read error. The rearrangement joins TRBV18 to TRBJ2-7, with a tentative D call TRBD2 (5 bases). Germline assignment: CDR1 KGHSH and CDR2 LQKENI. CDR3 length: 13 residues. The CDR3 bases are TGTGCCAGCTCACCGGCTAGCTCCCACGAGCAGTACTTC. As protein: CASSPASSHEQYF.

CDR3 nucleotides: TGTGCCAGCAGCGTAGCGGGACAGGGGCTTAGAGGGGCCAACGTCCTGACTTTC. Translation gives CASSVAGQGLRGANVLTF. The chain uses TRBV9 and TRBJ2-6; 10 nucleotides align to TRBD1. Germline CDR1 is SGDLS and CDR2 is YYNGEE. The CDR3 is made up of 18 amino acids. The V gene end was trimmed by 0 bases and the J gene end by 4 bases; junction bases not matched to a gene: 7.

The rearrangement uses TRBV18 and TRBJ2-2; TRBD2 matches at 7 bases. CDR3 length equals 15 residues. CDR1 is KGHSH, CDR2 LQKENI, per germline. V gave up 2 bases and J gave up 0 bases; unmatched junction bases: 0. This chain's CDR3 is CASSPGGANTGELFF. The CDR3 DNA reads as TGTGCCAGCTCACCAGGGGGGGCGAACACCGGGGAGCTGTTTTTT.

The CDR3 nucleotides are TGTGCCAGCTCACCAGCTGGGCCTACCCCTGAAGCTTTCTTT. Translating gives CASSPAGPTPEAFF. The V and J genes are TRBV18 and TRBJ1-1; D gene unclear. The germline V and J ends were trimmed by 2 bases and 6 bases, with 13 bases remaining between them. The CDR3 length is 14 residues. CDR1 KGHSH and CDR2 LQKENI come from the germline V gene.

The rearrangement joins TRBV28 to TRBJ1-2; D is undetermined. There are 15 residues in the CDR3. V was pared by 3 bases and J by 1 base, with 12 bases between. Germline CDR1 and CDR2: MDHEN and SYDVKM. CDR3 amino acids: CASSLVRRNNYGYTF. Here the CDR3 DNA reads TGTGCCAGCAGTTTGGTGCGGCGGAATAACTATGGCTACACCTTC.

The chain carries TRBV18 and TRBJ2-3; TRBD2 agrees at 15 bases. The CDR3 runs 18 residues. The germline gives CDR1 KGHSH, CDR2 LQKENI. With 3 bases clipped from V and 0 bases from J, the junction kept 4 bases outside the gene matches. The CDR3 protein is CASSPGLAGGLSTDTQYF. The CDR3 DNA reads TGTGCCAGCTCACCTGGACTAGCGGGAGGGCTTAGCACAGATACGCAGTATTTT.

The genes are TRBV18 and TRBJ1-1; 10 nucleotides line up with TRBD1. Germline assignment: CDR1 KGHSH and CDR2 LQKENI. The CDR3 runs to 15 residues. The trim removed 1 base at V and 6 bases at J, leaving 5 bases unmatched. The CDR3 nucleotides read TGTGCCAGCTCACCACAGGGACAGGGGTGGGCTGAAGCTTTCTTT. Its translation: CASSPQGQGWAEAFF.

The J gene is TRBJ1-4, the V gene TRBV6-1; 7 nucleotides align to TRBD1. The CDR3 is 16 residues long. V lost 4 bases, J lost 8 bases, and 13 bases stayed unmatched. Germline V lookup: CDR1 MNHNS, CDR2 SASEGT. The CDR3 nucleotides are TGTGCCAGCAGTGGCAGGGGGGCGCGTCCCTTGGAAAAACTGTTTTTT. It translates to CASSGRGARPLEKLFF.

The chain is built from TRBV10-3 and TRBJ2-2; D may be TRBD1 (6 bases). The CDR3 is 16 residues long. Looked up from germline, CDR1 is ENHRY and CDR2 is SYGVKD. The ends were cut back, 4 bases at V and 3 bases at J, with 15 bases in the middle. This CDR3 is CAISAGHLGDTGELFF. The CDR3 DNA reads TGTGCCATCAGTGCGGGACACTTGGGAGACACCGGGGAGCTGTTTTTT.

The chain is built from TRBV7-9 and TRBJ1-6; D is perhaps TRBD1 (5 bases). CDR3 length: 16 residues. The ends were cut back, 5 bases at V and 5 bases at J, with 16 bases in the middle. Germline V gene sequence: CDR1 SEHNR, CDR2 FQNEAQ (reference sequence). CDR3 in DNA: TGTGCCAGCAGCCTCCTAGGGACCGCCAATAATTCACCCCTCCACTTT. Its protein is CASSLLGTANNSPLHF.

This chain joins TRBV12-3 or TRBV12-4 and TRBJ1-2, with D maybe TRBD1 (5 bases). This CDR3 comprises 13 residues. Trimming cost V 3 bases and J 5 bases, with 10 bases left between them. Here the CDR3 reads CASSFRVGYGYTF. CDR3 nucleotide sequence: TGTGCCAGCAGTTTCAGGGTAGGGTATGGCTACACCTTC.

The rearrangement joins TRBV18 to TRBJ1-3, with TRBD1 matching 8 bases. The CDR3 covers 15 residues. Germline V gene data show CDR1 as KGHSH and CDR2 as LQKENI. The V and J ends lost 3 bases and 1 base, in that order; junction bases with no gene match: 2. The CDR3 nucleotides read TGTGCCAGCTCACCCGACAGGGGTTCTGGAAACACCATATATTTT. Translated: CASSPDRGSGNTIYF.

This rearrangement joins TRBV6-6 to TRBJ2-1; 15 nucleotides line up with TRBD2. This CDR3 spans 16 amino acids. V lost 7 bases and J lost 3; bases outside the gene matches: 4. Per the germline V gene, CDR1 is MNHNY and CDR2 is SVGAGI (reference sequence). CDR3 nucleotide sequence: TGTGCCAGCAAGGGACTAGCGGGAGGAGACTACAATGAGCAGTTCTTC. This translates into CASKGLAGGDYNEQFF.

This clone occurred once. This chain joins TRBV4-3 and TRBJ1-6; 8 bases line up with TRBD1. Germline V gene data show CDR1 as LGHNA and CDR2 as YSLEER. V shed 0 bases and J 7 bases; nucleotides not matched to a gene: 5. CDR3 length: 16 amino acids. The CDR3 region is CASSQDGTGKNSPLHF. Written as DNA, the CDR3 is TGCGCCAGCAGCCAAGATGGGACAGGAAAAAATTCACCCCTCCACTTT.

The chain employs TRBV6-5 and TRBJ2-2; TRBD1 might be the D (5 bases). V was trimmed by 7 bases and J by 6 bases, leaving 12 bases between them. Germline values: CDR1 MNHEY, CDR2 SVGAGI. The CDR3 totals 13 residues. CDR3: CASTPGKPGELFF. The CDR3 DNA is TGTGCCAGCACGCCAGGGAAGCCCGGGGAGCTGTTTTTT.

The CDR3 DNA is TGTGCCAGCAGGCCAAGCCACTACGAGCAGTACTTC. It translates to CASRPSHYEQYF. This chain links TRBV28 with TRBJ2-7; D uncertain. Per the germline V gene, CDR1 is MDHEN and CDR2 is SYDVKM. The CDR3 spans 12 residues. The V gene lost 6 bases and the J gene lost 3 bases, with 9 bases spanning the gap.

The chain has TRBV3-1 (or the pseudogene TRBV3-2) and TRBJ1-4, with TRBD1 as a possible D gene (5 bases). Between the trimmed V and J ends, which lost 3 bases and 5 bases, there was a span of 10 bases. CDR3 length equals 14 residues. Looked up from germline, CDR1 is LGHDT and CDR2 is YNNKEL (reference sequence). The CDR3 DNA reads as TGTGCCAGCAGCCACAGGGACCAAAATGAAAAACTGTTTTTT. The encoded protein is CASSHRDQNEKLFF.